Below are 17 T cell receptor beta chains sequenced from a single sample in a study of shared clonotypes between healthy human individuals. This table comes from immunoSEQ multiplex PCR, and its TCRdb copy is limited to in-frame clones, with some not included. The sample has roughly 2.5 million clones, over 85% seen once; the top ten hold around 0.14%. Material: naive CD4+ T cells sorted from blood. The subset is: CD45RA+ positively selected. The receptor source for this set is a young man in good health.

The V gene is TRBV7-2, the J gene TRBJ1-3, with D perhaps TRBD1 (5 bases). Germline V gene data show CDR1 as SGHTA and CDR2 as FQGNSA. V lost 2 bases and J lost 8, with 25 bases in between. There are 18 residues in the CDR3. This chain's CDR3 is CASSLRSRVKDRIYTIYF. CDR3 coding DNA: TGTGCCAGCAGCTTAAGATCCAGGGTAAAGGACCGAATTTACACCATATATTTT.

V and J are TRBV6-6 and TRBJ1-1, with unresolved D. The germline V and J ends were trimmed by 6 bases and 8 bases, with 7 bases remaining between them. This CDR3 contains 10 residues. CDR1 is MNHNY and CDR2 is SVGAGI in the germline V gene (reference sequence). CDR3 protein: CASRNEEAFF. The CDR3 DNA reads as TGTGCCAGCAGGAATGAAGAAGCTTTCTTT.

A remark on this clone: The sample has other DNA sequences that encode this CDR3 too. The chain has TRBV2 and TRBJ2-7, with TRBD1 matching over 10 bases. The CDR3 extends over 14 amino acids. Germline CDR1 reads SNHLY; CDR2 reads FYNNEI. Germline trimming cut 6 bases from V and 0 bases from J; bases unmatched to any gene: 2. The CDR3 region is CASRGQGRSYEQYF. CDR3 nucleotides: TGTGCCAGCAGGGGACAGGGGCGCTCCTACGAGCAGTACTTC.

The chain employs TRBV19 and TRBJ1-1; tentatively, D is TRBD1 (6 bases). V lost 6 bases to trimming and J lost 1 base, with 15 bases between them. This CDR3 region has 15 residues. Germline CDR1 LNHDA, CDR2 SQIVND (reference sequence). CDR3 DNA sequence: TGTGCCAGTAGGGGGGCTTCGGTCGCGAACACTGAAGCTTTCTTT. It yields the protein CASRGASVANTEAFF. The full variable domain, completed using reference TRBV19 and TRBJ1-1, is DGGITQSPKYLFRKEGQNVTLSCEQNLNHDAMYWYRQDPGQGLRLIYYSQIVNDFQKGDIAEGYSVSREKKESFPLTVTSAQKNPTAFYLCASRGASVANTEAFFGQGTRLTVV.

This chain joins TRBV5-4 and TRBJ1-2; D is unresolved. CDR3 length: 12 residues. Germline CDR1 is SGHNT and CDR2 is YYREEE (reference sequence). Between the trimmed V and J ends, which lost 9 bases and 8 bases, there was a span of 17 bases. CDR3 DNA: TGTGCCACCTCCCCAGGAGGGAACGGCTACACCTTC. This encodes CATSPGGNGYTF. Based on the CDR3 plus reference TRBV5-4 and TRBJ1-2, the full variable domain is ETGVTQSPTHLIKTRGQQVTLRCSSQSGHNTVSWYQQALGQGPQFIFQYYREEENGRGNFPPRFSGLQFPNYSSELNVNALELDDSALYLCATSPGGNGYTFGSGTRLTVV.

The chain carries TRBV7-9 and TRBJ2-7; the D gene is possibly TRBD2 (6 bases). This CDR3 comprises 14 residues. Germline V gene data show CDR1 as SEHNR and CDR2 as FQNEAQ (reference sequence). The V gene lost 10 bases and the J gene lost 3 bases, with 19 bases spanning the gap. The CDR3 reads CATNPRDGVYEQYF. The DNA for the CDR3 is TGTGCCACAAACCCGCGGGATGGGGTCTACGAGCAGTACTTC.

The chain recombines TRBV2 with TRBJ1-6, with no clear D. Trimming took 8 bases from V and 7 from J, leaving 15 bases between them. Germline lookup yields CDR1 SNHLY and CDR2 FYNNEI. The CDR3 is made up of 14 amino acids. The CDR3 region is CASGGRAGNSPLHF. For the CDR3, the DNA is TGTGCCAGCGGCGGAAGGGCCGGGAATTCACCCCTCCACTTT.

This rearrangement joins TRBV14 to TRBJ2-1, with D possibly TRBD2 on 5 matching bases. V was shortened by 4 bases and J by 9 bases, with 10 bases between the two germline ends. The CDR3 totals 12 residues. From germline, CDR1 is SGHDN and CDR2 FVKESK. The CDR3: CASSRLDFEQFF. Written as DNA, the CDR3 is TGTGCCAGCAGCCGACTGGACTTTGAGCAGTTCTTC.

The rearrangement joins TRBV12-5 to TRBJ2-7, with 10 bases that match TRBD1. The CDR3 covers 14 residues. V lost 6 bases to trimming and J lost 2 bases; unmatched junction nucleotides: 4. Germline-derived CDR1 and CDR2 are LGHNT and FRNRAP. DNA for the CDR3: TGTGCTAGTGGCCGGGGACAGGGGACCTACGAGCAGTACTTC. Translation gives CASGRGQGTYEQYF.

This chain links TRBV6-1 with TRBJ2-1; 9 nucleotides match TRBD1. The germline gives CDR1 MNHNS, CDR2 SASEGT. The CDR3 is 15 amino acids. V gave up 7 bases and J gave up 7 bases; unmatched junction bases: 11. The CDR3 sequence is CASKIGTGSRNEQFF. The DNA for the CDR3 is TGTGCCAGCAAAATCGGGACAGGGTCAAGGAATGAGCAGTTCTTC.

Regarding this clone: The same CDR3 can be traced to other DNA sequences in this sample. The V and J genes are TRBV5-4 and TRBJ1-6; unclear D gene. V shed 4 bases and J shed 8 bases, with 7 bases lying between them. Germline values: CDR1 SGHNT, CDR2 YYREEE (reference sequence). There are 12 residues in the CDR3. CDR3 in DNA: TGTGCCAGCAGCCTAAAGGATTCACCCCTCCACTTT. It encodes CASSLKDSPLHF.

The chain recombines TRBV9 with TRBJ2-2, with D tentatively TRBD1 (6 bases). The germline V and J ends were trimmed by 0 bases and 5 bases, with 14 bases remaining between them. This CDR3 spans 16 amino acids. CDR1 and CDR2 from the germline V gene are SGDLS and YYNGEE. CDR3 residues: CASSVGQGQLTGELFF. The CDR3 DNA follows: TGTGCCAGCAGCGTAGGTCAAGGACAGTTGACCGGGGAGCTGTTTTTT.

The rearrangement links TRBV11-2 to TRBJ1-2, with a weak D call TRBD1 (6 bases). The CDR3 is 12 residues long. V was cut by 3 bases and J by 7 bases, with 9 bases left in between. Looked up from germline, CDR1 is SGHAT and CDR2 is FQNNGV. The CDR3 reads CASSFTGRGYTF. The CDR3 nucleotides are TGTGCCAGCAGCTTCACAGGGCGTGGCTACACCTTC.

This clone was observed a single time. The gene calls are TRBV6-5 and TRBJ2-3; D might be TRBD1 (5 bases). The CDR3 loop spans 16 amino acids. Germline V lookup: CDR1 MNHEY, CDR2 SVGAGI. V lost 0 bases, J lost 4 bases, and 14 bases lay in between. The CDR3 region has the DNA TGTGCCAGCAGTTACTCGATATGGGGCCGGGCAGATACGCAGTATTTT. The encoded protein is CASSYSIWGRADTQYF.

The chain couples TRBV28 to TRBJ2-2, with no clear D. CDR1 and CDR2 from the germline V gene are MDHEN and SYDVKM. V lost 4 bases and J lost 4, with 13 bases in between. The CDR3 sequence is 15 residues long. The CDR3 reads CASSSQALGTGELFF. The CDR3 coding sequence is TGTGCCAGCAGTTCTCAGGCTTTGGGCACCGGGGAGCTGTTTTTT.

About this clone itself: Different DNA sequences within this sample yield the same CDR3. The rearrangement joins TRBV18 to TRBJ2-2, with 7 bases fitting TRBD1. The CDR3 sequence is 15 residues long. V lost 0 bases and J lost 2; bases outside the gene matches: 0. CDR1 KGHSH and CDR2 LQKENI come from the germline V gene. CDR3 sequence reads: CASSPPGGNTGELFF. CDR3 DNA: TGTGCCAGCTCACCACCAGGGGGCAACACCGGGGAGCTGTTTTTT.

CDR3 amino acids: CASSLTGQGHNSPLHF. The CDR3 DNA reads as TGTGCCAGCAGTTTGACGGGACAGGGCCATAATTCACCCCTCCACTTT. The V and J genes are TRBV28 and TRBJ1-6, with 9 bases matching TRBD1. V was pared by 3 bases and J by 5 bases, with 5 bases of the junction left unmatched. This CDR3 has 16 amino acids. Germline V gives CDR1 MDHEN, CDR2 SYDVKM. The entire variable domain, with the rest obtained from reference TRBV28 and TRBJ1-6, is as follows: DVKVTQSSRYLVKRTGEKVFLECVQDMDHENMFWYRQDPGLGLRLIYFSYDVKMKEKGDIPEGYSVSREKKERFSLILESASTNQTSMYLCASSLTGQGHNSPLHFGNGTRLTVT.